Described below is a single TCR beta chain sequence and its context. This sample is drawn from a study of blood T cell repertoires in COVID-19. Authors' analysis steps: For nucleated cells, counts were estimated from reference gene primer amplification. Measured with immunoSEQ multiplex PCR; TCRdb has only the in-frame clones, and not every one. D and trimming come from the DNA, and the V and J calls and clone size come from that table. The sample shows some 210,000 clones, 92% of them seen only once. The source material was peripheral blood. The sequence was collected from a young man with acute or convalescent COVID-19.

CDR3 sequence: CASSHGVAGYNEQFF. CDR3 nucleotide sequence: TGTGCCAGCAGCCACGGGGTAGCGGGATACAATGAGCAGTTCTTC. V and J are TRBV5-4 and TRBJ2-1; TRBD2 aligns across 8 bases. The CDR3 contains 15 residues. Germline trimming cut 4 bases from V and 4 bases from J; bases unmatched to any gene: 7. CDR1 SGHNT and CDR2 YYREEE come from the germline V gene (reference sequence).